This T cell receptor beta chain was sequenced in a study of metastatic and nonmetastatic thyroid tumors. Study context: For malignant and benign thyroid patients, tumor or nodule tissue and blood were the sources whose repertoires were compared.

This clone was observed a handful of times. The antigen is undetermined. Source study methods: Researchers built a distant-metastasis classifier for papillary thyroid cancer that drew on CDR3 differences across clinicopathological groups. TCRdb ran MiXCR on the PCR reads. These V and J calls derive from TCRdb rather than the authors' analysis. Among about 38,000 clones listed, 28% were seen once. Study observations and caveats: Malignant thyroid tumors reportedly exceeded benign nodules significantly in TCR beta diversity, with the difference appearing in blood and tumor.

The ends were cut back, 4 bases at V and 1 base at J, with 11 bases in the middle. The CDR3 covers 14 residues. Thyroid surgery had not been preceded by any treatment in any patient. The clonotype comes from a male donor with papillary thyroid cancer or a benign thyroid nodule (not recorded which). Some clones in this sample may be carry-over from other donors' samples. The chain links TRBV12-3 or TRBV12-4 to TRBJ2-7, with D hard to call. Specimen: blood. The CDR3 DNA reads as TGTGCCAGCAGTTCCTCCCTGTGGTCCTACGAGCAGTACTTC. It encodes CASSSSLWSYEQYF.